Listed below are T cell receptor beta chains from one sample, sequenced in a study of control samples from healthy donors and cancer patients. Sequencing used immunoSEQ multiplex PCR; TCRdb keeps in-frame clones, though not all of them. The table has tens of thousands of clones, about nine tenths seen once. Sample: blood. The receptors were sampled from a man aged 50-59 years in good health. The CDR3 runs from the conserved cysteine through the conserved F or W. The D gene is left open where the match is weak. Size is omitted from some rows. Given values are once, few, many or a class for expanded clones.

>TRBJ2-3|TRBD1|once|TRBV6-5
CASNETPLGQATQYF
TGTGCCAGCAACGAGACTCCTTTAGGACAGGCCACGCAGTATTTT
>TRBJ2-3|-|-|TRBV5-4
CASSRLGAGSTDTQYF
TGTGCCAGCAGCCGTTTGGGGGCGGGGAGCACAGATACGCAGTATTTT
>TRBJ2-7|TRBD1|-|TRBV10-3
CAISEGQGTHEQYF
TGTGCCATCAGTGAGGGACAGGGTACCCACGAGCAGTACTTC
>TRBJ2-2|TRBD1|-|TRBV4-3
CASSRGQGARGTGELFF
TGCGCCAGCAGCCGAGGACAGGGGGCGCGCGGCACCGGGGAGCTGTTTTTT
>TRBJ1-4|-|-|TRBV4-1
CASSQAPANEKLFF
TGCGCCAGCAGCCAGGCCCCGGCTAATGAAAAACTGTTTTTT
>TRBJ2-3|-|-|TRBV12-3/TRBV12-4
CAGSVGTDTQYF
TGTGCCGGTAGCGTGGGCACAGATACGCAGTATTTT
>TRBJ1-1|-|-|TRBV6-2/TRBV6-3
CASSYGGGFTEAFF
TGTGCCAGCAGTTACGGCGGGGGCTTCACTGAAGCTTTCTTT
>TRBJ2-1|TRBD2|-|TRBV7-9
CASSSSGTTHNEQFF
TGTGCCAGCAGCTCCTCCGGGACTACCCACAATGAGCAGTTCTTC
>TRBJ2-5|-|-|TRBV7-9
CASRRGQKETQYF
TGTGCCAGCAGGCGGGGACAGAAAGAGACCCAGTACTTC
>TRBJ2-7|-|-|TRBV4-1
CASSQVGGHEQYF
TGCGCCAGCAGCCAAGTAGGGGGTCACGAGCAGTACTTC
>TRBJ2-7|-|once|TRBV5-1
CASSSVTGSYEQYF
TGCGCCAGCAGCTCGGTAACGGGTTCCTACGAGCAGTACTTC
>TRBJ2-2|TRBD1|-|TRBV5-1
CASSWGPDRGDTGELFF
TGCGCCAGCAGCTGGGGGCCCGACAGGGGCGACACCGGGGAGCTGTTTTTT
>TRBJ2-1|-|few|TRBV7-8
CASSPYTGDEQFF
TGTGCCAGCAGCCCTTATACCGGCGATGAGCAGTTCTTC
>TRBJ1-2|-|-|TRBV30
CAWSVGSVGYTF
TGTGCCTGGAGTGTGGGCTCAGTTGGCTACACCTTC
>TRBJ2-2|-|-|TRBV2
CASSGGAGENTGELFF
TGTGCCAGCAGTGGGGGGGCAGGCGAGAACACCGGGGAGCTGTTTTTT
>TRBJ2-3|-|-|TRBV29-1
CAGQVGAVTDTQYF
TGCGCTGGGCAGGTGGGGGCGGTCACAGATACGCAGTATTTT
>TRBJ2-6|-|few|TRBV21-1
CASSKGGRGYGSGANVLTF
TGTGCCAGCAGCAAAGGGGGTAGGGGGTACGGCTCTGGGGCCAACGTCCTGACTTTC
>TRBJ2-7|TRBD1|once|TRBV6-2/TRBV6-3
CASSQTGGQSYEQYF
TGTGCCAGCAGCCAGACAGGGGGGCAATCCTACGAGCAGTACTTC
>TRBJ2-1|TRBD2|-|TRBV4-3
CASSQDLAGGPIEQFF
TGCGCCAGCAGCCAAGATTTAGCGGGGGGGCCAATTGAGCAGTTCTTC
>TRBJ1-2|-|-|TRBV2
CATREYREANYGYTF
TGTGCCACGAGGGAGTACAGGGAGGCTAACTATGGCTACACCTTC
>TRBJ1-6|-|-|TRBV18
CASSPQAPGSYNSPLHF
TGTGCCAGCTCACCACAGGCGCCAGGATCCTATAATTCACCCCTCCACTTT
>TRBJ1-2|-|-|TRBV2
CASSDEMGRGYTF
TGTGCCAGCAGCGATGAAATGGGGAGAGGCTACACCTTC
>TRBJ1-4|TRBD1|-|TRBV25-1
CASSTLGGSVEKLFF
TGTGCCAGCAGTACACTAGGGGGCTCTGTTGAAAAACTGTTTTTT
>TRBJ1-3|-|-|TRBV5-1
CASSWTGADGNTIYF
TGCGCCAGCAGCTGGACGGGGGCTGATGGAAACACCATATATTTT
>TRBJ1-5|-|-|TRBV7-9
CASSLWSNQPQHF
TGTGCCAGCAGCTTATGGAGCAATCAGCCCCAGCATTTT
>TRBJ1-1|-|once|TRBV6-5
CASSGLSNTEAFF
TGTGCCAGCAGCGGACTATCGAACACTGAAGCTTTCTTT
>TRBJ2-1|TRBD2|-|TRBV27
CASRPGAARGGNEQFF
TGTGCCAGCAGACCGGGAGCGGCCCGGGGGGGCAATGAGCAGTTCTTC
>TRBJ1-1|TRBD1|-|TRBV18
CASSPAVGGQGPFF
TGTGCCAGCTCACCAGCAGTAGGGGGACAGGGTCCTTTCTTT
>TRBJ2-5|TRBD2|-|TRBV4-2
CASSQTGSGSIGTQYF
TGTGCCAGCAGCCAAACAGGTAGCGGGTCCATCGGGACCCAGTACTTC
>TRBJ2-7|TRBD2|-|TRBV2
CASSDSGRATYEQYF
TGTGCCAGCAGTGACTCTGGGAGGGCCACCTACGAGCAGTACTTC
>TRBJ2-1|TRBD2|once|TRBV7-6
CASSLAVAGGYNEQFF
TGTGCCAGCAGCTTAGCGGTAGCGGGGGGATACAATGAGCAGTTCTTC
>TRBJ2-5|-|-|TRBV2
CASTTRNPEGQYF
TGTGCCAGCACCACTCGCAACCCGGAGGGCCAGTACTTC
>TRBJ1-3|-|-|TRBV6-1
CASSAPGLSSGNTIYF
TGTGCCAGCAGTGCCCCGGGACTGTCCTCTGGAAACACCATATATTTT
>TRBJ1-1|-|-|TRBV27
CASRLPGAPEAFF
TGTGCCAGCAGGCTACCCGGGGCCCCTGAAGCTTTCTTT
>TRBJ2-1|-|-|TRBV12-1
CASSFVSGGGYNEQFF
TGTGCCAGCAGCTTTGTGAGCGGGGGGGGTTACAATGAGCAGTTCTTC
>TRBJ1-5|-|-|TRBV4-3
CASSQDYGDQPQHF
TGCGCCAGCAGCCAAGATTACGGCGATCAGCCCCAGCATTTT
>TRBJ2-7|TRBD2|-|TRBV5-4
CASSPQRGYTYEQYF
TGTGCCAGCAGCCCTCAGCGGGGATATACCTACGAGCAGTACTTC